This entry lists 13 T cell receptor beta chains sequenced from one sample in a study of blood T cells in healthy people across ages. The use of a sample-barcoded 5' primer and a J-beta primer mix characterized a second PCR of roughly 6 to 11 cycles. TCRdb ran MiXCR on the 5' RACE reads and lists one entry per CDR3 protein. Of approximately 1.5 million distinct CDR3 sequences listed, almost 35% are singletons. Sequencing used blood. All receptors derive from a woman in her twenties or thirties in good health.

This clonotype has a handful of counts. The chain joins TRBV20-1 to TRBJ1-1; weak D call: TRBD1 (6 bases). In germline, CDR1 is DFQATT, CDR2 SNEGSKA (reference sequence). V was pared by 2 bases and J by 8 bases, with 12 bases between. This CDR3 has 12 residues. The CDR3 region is CSARRQEREAFF. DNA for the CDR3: TGCAGTGCTAGACGACAGGAGAGGGAAGCTTTCTTT.

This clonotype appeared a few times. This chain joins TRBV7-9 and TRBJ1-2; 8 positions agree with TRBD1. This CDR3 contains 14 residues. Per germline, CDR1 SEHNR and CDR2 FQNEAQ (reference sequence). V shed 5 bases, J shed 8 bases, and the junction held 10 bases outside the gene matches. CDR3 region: CASSQETTGAGYTF. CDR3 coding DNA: TGTGCCAGCAGCCAAGAAACGACAGGGGCCGGCTACACCTTC.

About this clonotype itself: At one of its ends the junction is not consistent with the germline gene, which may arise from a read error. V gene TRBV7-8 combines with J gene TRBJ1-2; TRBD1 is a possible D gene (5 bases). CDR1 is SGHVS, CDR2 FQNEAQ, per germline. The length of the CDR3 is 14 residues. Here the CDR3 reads CASSPQGFRYGYTF. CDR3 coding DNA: TGCGCCAGCAGCCCCCAGGGATTTCGATATGGCTACACCTTC.

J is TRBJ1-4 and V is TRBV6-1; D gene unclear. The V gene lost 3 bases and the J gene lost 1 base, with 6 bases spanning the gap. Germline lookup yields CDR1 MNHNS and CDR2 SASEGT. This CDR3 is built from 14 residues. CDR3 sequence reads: CASSDWGTNEKLFF. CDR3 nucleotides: TGTGCCAGCAGTGATTGGGGAACTAATGAAAAACTGTTTTTT.

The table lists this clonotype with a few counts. The CDR3 DNA sequence: TGCAGCGTTGTAACTAGCGGGCAATCCTCCTACAATGAGCAGTTCTTC. It is translated as CSVVTSGQSSYNEQFF. The chain employs TRBV29-1 and TRBJ2-1; 9 nucleotides agree with TRBD2. The CDR3 loop spans 16 amino acids. The germline V gene encodes CDR1 SQVTM and CDR2 ANQGSEA. J was trimmed by 0 bases and V by 4 bases; bases with no gene match: 7.

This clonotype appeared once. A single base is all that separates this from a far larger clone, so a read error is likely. CDR3 nucleotides: TGTGCCAGCAGCTTGGGACAGGGCTATGGCCACACCTTC. Translated: CASSLGQGYGHTF. The rearrangement uses TRBV5-5 and TRBJ1-2, with 7 bases aligning to TRBD1. Germline values: CDR1 SGHKS, CDR2 YYEKEE (reference sequence). This CDR3 has 13 amino acids.

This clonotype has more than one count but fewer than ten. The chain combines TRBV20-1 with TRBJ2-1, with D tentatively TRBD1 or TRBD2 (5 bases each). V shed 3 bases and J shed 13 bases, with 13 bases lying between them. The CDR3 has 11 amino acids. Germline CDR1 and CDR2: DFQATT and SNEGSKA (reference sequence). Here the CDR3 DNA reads TGCAGTGCTAGCGAGGGGTTTGGCCAGTTCTTC. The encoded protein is CSASEGFGQFF.

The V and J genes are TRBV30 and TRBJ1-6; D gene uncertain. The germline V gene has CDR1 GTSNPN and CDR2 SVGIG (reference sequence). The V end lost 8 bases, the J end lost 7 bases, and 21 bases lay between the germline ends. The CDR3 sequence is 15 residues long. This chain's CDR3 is CAVKPGNSWNSPLHF. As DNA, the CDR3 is TGTGCCGTCAAACCCGGGAACAGCTGGAATTCACCCCTCCACTTT. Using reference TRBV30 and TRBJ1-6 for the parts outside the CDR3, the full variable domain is SQTIHQWPATLVQPVGSPLSLECTVEGTSNPNLYWYRQAAGRGLQLLFYSVGIGQISSEVPQNLSASRPQDRQFILSSKKLLLSDSGFYLCAVKPGNSWNSPLHFGNGTRLTVT.

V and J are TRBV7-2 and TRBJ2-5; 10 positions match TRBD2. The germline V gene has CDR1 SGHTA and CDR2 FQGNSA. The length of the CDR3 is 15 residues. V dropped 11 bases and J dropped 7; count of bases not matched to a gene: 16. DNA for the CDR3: TGTGCCGGGGGGCTAGCGGGGGCCCGACAGGGGACCCAGTACTTC. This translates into CAGGLAGARQGTQYF.

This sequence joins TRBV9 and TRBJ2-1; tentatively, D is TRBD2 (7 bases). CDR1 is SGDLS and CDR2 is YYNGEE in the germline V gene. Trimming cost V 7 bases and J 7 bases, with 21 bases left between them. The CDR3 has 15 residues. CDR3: CASGRGLAVQNEQFF. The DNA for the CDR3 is TGTGCCAGCGGCCGGGGGCTAGCGGTCCAAAATGAGCAGTTCTTC. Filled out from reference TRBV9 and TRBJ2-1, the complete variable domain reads DSGVTQTPKHLITATGQRVTLRCSPRSGDLSVYWYQQSLDQGLQFLIQYYNGEERAKGNILERFSAQQFPDLHSELNLSSLELGDSALYFCASGRGLAVQNEQFFGPGTRLTVL.

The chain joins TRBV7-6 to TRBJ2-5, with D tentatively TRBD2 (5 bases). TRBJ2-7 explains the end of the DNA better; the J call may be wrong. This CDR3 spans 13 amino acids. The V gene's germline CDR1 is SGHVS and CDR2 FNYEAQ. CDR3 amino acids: CASSLAAGNEQYF. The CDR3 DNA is TGTGCCAGCAGCTTAGCGGCGGGCAACGAGCAGTACTTC.

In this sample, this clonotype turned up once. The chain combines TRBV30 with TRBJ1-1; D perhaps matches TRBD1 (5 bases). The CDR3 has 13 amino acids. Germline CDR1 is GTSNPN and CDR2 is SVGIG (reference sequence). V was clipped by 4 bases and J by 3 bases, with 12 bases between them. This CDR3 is CAWNQGMDTEAFF. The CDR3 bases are TGTGCCTGGAACCAGGGTATGGACACTGAAGCTTTCTTT.

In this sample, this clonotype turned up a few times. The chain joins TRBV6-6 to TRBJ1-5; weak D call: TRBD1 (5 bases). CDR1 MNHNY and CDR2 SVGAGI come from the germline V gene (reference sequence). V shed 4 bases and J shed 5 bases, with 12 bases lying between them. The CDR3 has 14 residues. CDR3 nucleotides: TGTGCCAGCAGTTCTCGGCAGGGTTATCAGCCCCAGCATTTT. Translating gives CASSSRQGYQPQHF.